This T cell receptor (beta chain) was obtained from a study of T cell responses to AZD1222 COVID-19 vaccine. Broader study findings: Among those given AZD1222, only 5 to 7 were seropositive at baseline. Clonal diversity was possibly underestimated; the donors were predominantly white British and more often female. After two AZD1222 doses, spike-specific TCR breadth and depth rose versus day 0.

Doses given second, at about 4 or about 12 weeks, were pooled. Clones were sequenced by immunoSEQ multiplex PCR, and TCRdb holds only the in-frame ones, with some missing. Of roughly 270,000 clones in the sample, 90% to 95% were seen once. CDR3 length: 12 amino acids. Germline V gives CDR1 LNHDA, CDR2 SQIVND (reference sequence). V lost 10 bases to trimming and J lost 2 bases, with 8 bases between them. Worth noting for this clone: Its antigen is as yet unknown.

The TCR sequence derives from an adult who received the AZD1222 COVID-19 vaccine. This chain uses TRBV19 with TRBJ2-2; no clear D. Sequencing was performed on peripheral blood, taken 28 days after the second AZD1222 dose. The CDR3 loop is CATRQNTGELFF. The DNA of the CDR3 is TGTGCCACCCGACAAAACACCGGGGAGCTGTTTTTT.